A selection of T cell receptor beta chains follows, all from one sample in a study of blood T cell repertoires in COVID-19. Measured with immunoSEQ multiplex PCR; TCRdb has only the in-frame clones, and not every one. The sample consists of about 99,000 clones, 70% to 90% of them appearing once. The sequencing input was peripheral blood. The receptors stem from a man between 50 and 59 years old in a cohort sampled during active COVID-19. CDR3s include the opening cysteine and the closing phenylalanine or tryptophan.

>TRBV7-2|TRBJ2-3
CASSLDYTDTQYF
>TRBV6-5|TRBJ2-1
CASSGQSYNEQFF
>TRBV18|TRBJ1-1
CASSPRDRDTEAFF
>TRBV7-2|TRBJ2-7
CASSPQAGGSYEQYF
>TRBV10-3|TRBJ1-3
CASGGGTGNTIYF
>TRBV5-1|TRBJ1-1
CASSSRTGPNEKNTEAFF
>TRBV7-9|TRBJ2-7
CASSWASGSSYEQYF
>TRBV5-8|TRBJ1-3
CASGKDRSGNTIYF
>TRBV28|TRBJ2-4
CASSLPRGKNIQYF
>TRBV19|TRBJ2-5
CASSSGTGFNQETQYF
>TRBV2|TRBJ2-2
CASRSTGELFF
>TRBV5-3|TRBJ1-1
CARSLALEGANSEAFF
>TRBV28|TRBJ2-5
CASSGAGTGSETQYF
>TRBV7-2|TRBJ2-3
CASSYLAGATDTQYF
>TRBV10-3|TRBJ1-5
CAISESGNQPQHF
>TRBV5-1|TRBJ1-2
CASSPDSSYGYTF
>TRBV3-1/TRBV3-2|TRBJ1-5
CASSQGTSNQPQHF
>TRBV6-5|TRBJ2-7
CASQDSYEQYF
>TRBV5-6|TRBJ1-1
CASSLGSGGDSTEAFF
>TRBV5-1|TRBJ1-2
CASSLADYGYTF
>TRBV7-8|TRBJ1-1
CASSPGGFDTEAFF
>TRBV10-2|TRBJ2-3
CASSESWGTSLYF
>TRBV2|TRBJ2-1
CASSVLGGGYNEQFF
>TRBV10-3|TRBJ1-5
CAIGTGGEGGNQPQHF
>TRBV2|TRBJ1-5
CASTQETGRNQPQHF
>TRBV5-5|TRBJ1-2
CASSFRQGTFGYTF
>TRBV7-9|TRBJ2-1
CASSFVAAAGNEQFF
>TRBV6-5|TRBJ1-3
CASRRPGTSGNTIYF
>TRBV10-3|TRBJ1-5
CAISEGDQPQHF
>TRBV18|TRBJ2-3
CASSPSRTDTQYF
>TRBV5-1|TRBJ1-2
CASSLTASSNYGYTF
>TRBV7-2|TRBJ1-5
CASSLVAGQPQHF
>TRBV9|TRBJ2-3
CASSGGTPGTDTQYF